The 26 T cell receptor beta chains below were found in one sample sequenced in a study of blood T cell repertoires in COVID-19. Repertoires were generated with immunoSEQ multiplex PCR, while TCRdb's copy carries only in-frame clones and drops some. Seen here are about 150,000 clones, 80% observed once, and the top ten hold roughly 0.56%. Specimen: peripheral blood. All receptors derive from a man aged 55 to 70 with acute or convalescent COVID-19.

Concerning this clone itself: The sample carries other DNA sequences with the same CDR3. This sequence joins TRBV5-1 and TRBJ1-5, with D unresolved. This CDR3 spans 13 amino acids. V was shortened by 5 bases and J by 0 bases, with 6 bases between the two germline ends. Germline assignment: CDR1 SGHRS and CDR2 YFSETQ. CDR3 loop: CASRRDSNQPQHF. The CDR3 bases are TGCGCCAGCAGACGGGATAGCAATCAGCCCCAGCATTTT. Together with reference TRBV5-1 and TRBJ1-5, the CDR3 gives the full variable domain: KAGVTQTPRYLIKTRGQQVTLSCSPISGHRSVSWYQQTPGQGLQFLFEYFSETQRNKGNFPGRFSGRQFSNSRSEMNVSTLELGDSALYLCASRRDSNQPQHFGDGTRLSIL.

J is TRBJ1-5 and V is TRBV11-2; D is unresolved. The germline V gene has CDR1 SGHAT and CDR2 FQNNGV. This CDR3 comprises 13 residues. The V end lost 1 base, the J end lost 4 bases, and 5 bases lay between the germline ends. CDR3 sequence reads: CASSLGSNQPQHF. CDR3 DNA: TGTGCCAGCAGCTTAGGCAGTAATCAGCCCCAGCATTTT. The full variable domain, completed using reference TRBV11-2 and TRBJ1-5, is EAGVAQSPRYKIIEKRQSVAFWCNPISGHATLYWYQQILGQGPKLLIQFQNNGVVDDSQLPKDRFSAERLKGVDSTLKIQPAKLEDSAVYLCASSLGSNQPQHFGDGTRLSIL.

J is TRBJ2-7 and V is TRBV13; 9 bases agree with TRBD1. CDR1 is PRHDT and CDR2 is FYEKMQ in the germline V gene (reference sequence). Trimming cost V 4 bases and J 3 bases; bases outside gene matches: 10. CDR3 length equals 16 residues. The CDR3 sequence is CASSSDLRDRDYEQYF. The CDR3 DNA is TGTGCCAGCAGCTCAGACTTGAGGGACAGGGACTACGAGCAGTACTTC.

J is TRBJ2-1 and V is TRBV18; perhaps TRBD1 as D (5 bases). Trimming shortened V by 2 bases and J by 4 bases, and 12 bases separated the two germline ends. Germline V gene data show CDR1 as KGHSH and CDR2 as LQKENI. There are 15 residues in the CDR3. The CDR3 protein is CASSPRQGWYNEQFF. The DNA of the CDR3 is TGTGCCAGCTCACCAAGGCAGGGTTGGTACAATGAGCAGTTCTTC.

V and J are TRBV15 and TRBJ1-6; no clear D. V was cut by 0 bases and J by 5 bases, with 8 bases left in between. Germline lookup yields CDR1 LNHNV and CDR2 YYDKDF (reference sequence). The CDR3 totals 15 residues. The CDR3 here is CATSRDEADNSPLHF. In DNA, the CDR3 is TGTGCCACCAGCAGAGATGAGGCAGATAATTCACCCCTCCACTTT.

The J gene is TRBJ1-1, the V gene TRBV6-5; no clear D. V lost 2 bases, J lost 1 base, and 5 bases lay in between. The CDR3 runs 13 residues. In germline, CDR1 is MNHEY, CDR2 SVGAGI. The CDR3 DNA follows: TGTGCCAGCAGTTACCGGGGGAACACTGAAGCTTTCTTT. Translation gives CASSYRGNTEAFF.

The chain couples TRBV5-1 to TRBJ2-3; the D gene is possibly TRBD2 (6 bases). Germline values: CDR1 SGHRS, CDR2 YFSETQ. The V gene lost 6 bases and the J gene lost 5 bases, with 16 bases spanning the gap. This CDR3 region has 14 residues. CDR3 bases: TGCGCCAGCACGGAGGGACTCGGCCTAGATACGCAGTATTTT. Translated: CASTEGLGLDTQYF. The full variable domain, in which reference TRBV5-1 and TRBJ2-3 provide the parts outside the CDR3, is KAGVTQTPRYLIKTRGQQVTLSCSPISGHRSVSWYQQTPGQGLQFLFEYFSETQRNKGNFPGRFSGRQFSNSRSEMNVSTLELGDSALYLCASTEGLGLDTQYFGPGTRLTVL.

The rearrangement links TRBV18 to TRBJ2-2; 11 bases align to TRBD2. Germline CDR1 is KGHSH and CDR2 is LQKENI. The CDR3 spans 15 residues. J was trimmed by 4 bases and V by 5 bases; bases with no gene match: 3. The CDR3, as DNA: TGTGCCAGCTCAAGACTAGCGGGGTCCACCGGGGAGCTGTTTTTT. Amino acids: CASSRLAGSTGELFF.

This chain links TRBV6-4 with TRBJ2-3; 7 bases agree with TRBD2. Trimming cost V 4 bases and J 5 bases; bases outside gene matches: 9. The CDR3 loop spans 15 amino acids. The germline V gene encodes CDR1 MRHNA and CDR2 SNTAGT. The CDR3 is CASSAGTGGLDTQYF. The CDR3 DNA follows: TGTGCCAGCAGTGCGGGGACGGGGGGACTAGATACGCAGTATTTT.

The rearrangement uses TRBV29-1 and TRBJ2-3; D may be TRBD2 (6 bases). Trimming stripped 5 bases from V and 2 bases from J, with 11 bases between. The CDR3 covers 13 residues. The germline gives CDR1 SQVTM, CDR2 ANQGSEA. In DNA form, the CDR3 reads TGCAGCGTTCTTAGCGGACCCACAGATACGCAGTATTTT. It encodes CSVLSGPTDTQYF.

The chain employs TRBV3-1 (or the pseudogene TRBV3-2) and TRBJ2-6; D unclear. Trimming removed 4 bases from V and 3 bases from J, with 25 bases in between. Germline CDR1 is LGHDT and CDR2 is YNNKEL (reference sequence). This CDR3 spans 20 amino acids. CDR3 DNA sequence: TGTGCCAGCAGCCCGCCGCTCAGTACACCGAATCAATGTGGGGCCAACGTCCTGACTTTC. Encoded protein: CASSPPLSTPNQCGANVLTF.

The chain recombines TRBV10-3 with TRBJ1-2; D remains unclear. From germline, CDR1 is ENHRY and CDR2 SYGVKD. CDR3 length equals 14 residues. Trimming cost V 6 bases and J 3 bases, with 14 bases left between them. Written as DNA, the CDR3 is TGTGCCATCAGAGGCCAGGTTTCAGACTATGGCTACACCTTC. This codes for CAIRGQVSDYGYTF.

The chain links TRBV9 to TRBJ2-1; a possible D gene is TRBD2 (6 bases). The CDR3 totals 15 residues. V was trimmed by 0 bases and J by 5 bases, leaving 12 bases between them. Per the germline V gene, CDR1 is SGDLS and CDR2 is YYNGEE. CDR3 amino acids: CASSVGGTRNNEQFF. In nucleotides, the CDR3 is TGTGCCAGCAGCGTAGGAGGGACTCGCAACAATGAGCAGTTCTTC.

This rearrangement joins TRBV4-3 to TRBJ2-3, with D possibly TRBD2 on 6 matching bases. The CDR3 runs to 17 residues. Germline loops: CDR1 LGHNA, CDR2 YSLEER. V gave up 0 bases and J gave up 1 base, with 14 bases separating them. In DNA, the CDR3 is TGCGCCAGCAGCCAAGATCGACGGGAGTGGGGCACAGATACGCAGTATTTT. This translates into CASSQDRREWGTDTQYF.

The J gene is TRBJ1-2, the V gene TRBV24-1; a possible D gene is TRBD1 (6 bases). With 3 bases removed from V and 6 bases from J, the gap between germline ends came to 13 bases. Germline V gene sequence: CDR1 KGHDR, CDR2 SFDVKD. The CDR3 has 14 residues. The CDR3 loop is CATSDQSRDNGYTF. CDR3 nucleotides: TGTGCCACCAGTGATCAAAGCCGGGACAATGGCTACACCTTC.

The chain links TRBV6-5 to TRBJ2-7; D might be TRBD2 (6 bases). Trimming stripped 6 bases from V and 3 bases from J, with 15 bases between. Germline CDR1 MNHEY, CDR2 SVGAGI. This CDR3 is built from 14 residues. The CDR3 reads CASRYRRGIYEQYF. In DNA form, the CDR3 reads TGTGCCAGCAGGTACAGGAGGGGTATCTACGAGCAGTACTTC.

V usage is TRBV9 and J usage is TRBJ2-5; TRBD1 matches at 12 bases. The V segment lost 0 bases and the J segment 5 bases; nucleotides outside the gene matches: 5. The germline CDR1 and CDR2 sequences are SGDLS and YYNGEE. The CDR3 totals 16 residues. The DNA of the CDR3 is TGTGCCAGCAGCGTAGGGGGACAGGGGGCGTGGGAGACCCAGTACTTC. Protein: CASSVGGQGAWETQYF.

The gene calls are TRBV19 and TRBJ2-1; 15 positions match TRBD2. Trimming removed 3 bases from V and 12 bases from J; junction bases left unmatched: 9. This CDR3 contains 16 residues. CDR1 and CDR2 from the germline V gene are LNHDA and SQIVND (reference sequence). CDR3 nucleotides: TGTGCCAGTAGTATTAGGACTAGCGGGGGGGCCGGGGTGCAGTTCTTC. Encoded protein: CASSIRTSGGAGVQFF.

This rearrangement joins TRBV7-9 to TRBJ2-1; TRBD2 aligns across 10 bases. The J segment lost 5 bases and the V segment lost 5 bases, leaving 3 bases of the junction unmatched. Germline assignment: CDR1 SEHNR and CDR2 FQNEAQ (reference sequence). This CDR3 has 14 residues. CDR3 DNA: TGTGCCAGCAGCGCCGGACTAGCGGACAATGAGCAGTTCTTC. Its translation is CASSAGLADNEQFF.

The V and J genes are TRBV6-5 and TRBJ1-2; D is ambiguous. The CDR3 is made up of 14 amino acids. Germline CDR1 reads MNHEY; CDR2 reads SVGAGI. Deletions cut 0 bases from V and 2 bases from J, with 7 bases between. The chain's CDR3 is CASSYSPVNYGYTF. CDR3 DNA: TGTGCCAGCAGTTACTCCCCGGTAAACTATGGCTACACCTTC.

CDR3: CASNTGLAGKDTQYF. As DNA, the CDR3 is TGTGCCAGTAACACCGGACTAGCGGGAAAAGATACGCAGTATTTT. The chain joins TRBV19 to TRBJ2-3, with TRBD2 identical over 12 bases. The CDR3 is 15 amino acids. V shed 7 bases, J shed 5 bases, and the junction held 7 bases outside the gene matches. Germline CDR1 and CDR2: LNHDA and SQIVND (reference sequence).

The table lists this clone with a count of one. This sequence joins TRBV11-1 and TRBJ2-2; 12 bases are a match to TRBD1. The CDR3 totals 16 residues. Trimming removed 5 bases from V and 7 bases from J; junction bases left unmatched: 8. Germline CDR1 reads SGHAT; CDR2 reads FQDESV (reference sequence). In DNA form, the CDR3 reads TGTGCCAGCAGCCAACTGGGACAGGGGGCCGGCGGGGAGCTGTTTTTT. Protein product: CASSQLGQGAGGELFF.

This chain uses TRBV11-2 with TRBJ1-1; D perhaps matches TRBD1 (5 bases). Trimming removed 6 bases at V and 0 bases at J, with 11 bases between. Germline V gene lookup returns CDR1 SGHAT and CDR2 FQNNGV. The CDR3 totals 14 residues. This CDR3 is CASSLGQLNTEAFF. The CDR3 DNA follows: TGTGCCAGCAGTTTGGGGCAGCTGAACACTGAAGCTTTCTTT. Full variable domain (rest looked up from reference TRBV11-2 and TRBJ1-1): EAGVAQSPRYKIIEKRQSVAFWCNPISGHATLYWYQQILGQGPKLLIQFQNNGVVDDSQLPKDRFSAERLKGVDSTLKIQPAKLEDSAVYLCASSLGQLNTEAFFGQGTRLTVV.

The chain recombines TRBV15 with TRBJ2-7; no firm D call. The CDR3 has 12 amino acids. The V end lost 3 bases, the J end lost 3 bases, and 6 bases lay between the germline ends. Germline loops: CDR1 LNHNV, CDR2 YYDKDF (reference sequence). In DNA, the CDR3 is TGTGCCACCAGCAGTTTCCACTACGAGCAGTACTTC. The encoded protein is CATSSFHYEQYF. The full variable domain, rest sourced from reference TRBV15 and TRBJ2-7, is DAMVIQNPRYQVTQFGKPVTLSCSQTLNHNVMYWYQQKSSQAPKLLFHYYDKDFNNEADTPDNFQSRRPNTSFCFLDIRSPGLGDTAMYLCATSSFHYEQYFGPGTRLTVT.

The CDR3 region is CASSQDRSINWAQETQYF. The DNA of the CDR3 is TGTGCCAGCAGTCAGGACAGGTCCATAAACTGGGCCCAAGAGACCCAGTACTTC. The chain joins TRBV27 to TRBJ2-5; 7 bases are shared with TRBD1. Germline loops: CDR1 MNHEY, CDR2 SMNVEV (reference sequence). This CDR3 region has 18 residues. The ends lost 5 bases at V and 1 base at J; junction bases unmatched: 16.

The chain employs TRBV7-9 and TRBJ1-2; D might be TRBD1 (5 bases). The V gene's germline CDR1 is SEHNR and CDR2 FQNEAQ (reference sequence). The CDR3 is made up of 13 amino acids. Between the trimmed V and J ends, which lost 2 bases and 8 bases, there was a span of 12 bases. The CDR3 DNA is TGTGCCAGCAGCTTAATCAGGGCGGCGGGCTACACCTTC. As protein: CASSLIRAAGYTF.